What follows are 22 T cell receptor beta chains derived from one specimen sequenced in a study of cytomegalovirus exposure and HLA in healthy donors. Primers: 60 Vbeta forward and 13 Jbeta reverse. The data were produced by immunoSEQ multiplex PCR, yet TCRdb's version contains in-frame clones alone and is incomplete. The profile shows about 97,000 clones, approximately 70% of them singletons. The sequenced material came from PBMCs. Every receptor here comes from a man aged 40-50 years in good health and CMV-seronegative.

The V gene is TRBV5-6, the J gene TRBJ1-2, with 10 bases fitting TRBD1. The CDR3 consists of 14 residues. The V and J ends lost 6 bases and 4 bases, in that order; junction bases with no gene match: 6. The germline CDR1 and CDR2 sequences are SGHDT and YYEEEE. CDR3 coding DNA: TGTGCCAGCACCCGACAGGGGGCCGTCTATGGCTACACCTTC. Translated, it gives CASTRQGAVYGYTF.

The gene calls are TRBV15 and TRBJ2-4; 7 bases agree with TRBD1. V was clipped by 0 bases and J by 8 bases; unmatched bases: 10. There are 16 residues in the CDR3. The germline V gene has CDR1 LNHNV and CDR2 YYDKDF (reference sequence). CDR3: CATSRDWPGQEDIQYF. The CDR3 coding sequence is TGTGCCACCAGCAGAGATTGGCCCGGACAGGAGGACATTCAGTACTTC.

The CDR3 loop is CASSPPQGQMIKLANYGYTF. The CDR3 region has the DNA TGTGCCAGCAGCCCACCCCAGGGTCAGATGATAAAACTCGCTAACTATGGCTACACCTTC. V usage is TRBV4-2 and J usage is TRBJ1-2, with D perhaps matching TRBD1 (5 bases). CDR1 and CDR2 (germline): LGHNA, YNFKEQ. Trimming took off 4 bases at V and 0 bases at J, with 27 bases between the two ends. This CDR3 is 20 amino acids long.

The rearrangement joins TRBV6-1 to TRBJ1-5; D is uncertain. Trimming took 10 bases from V and 0 from J, leaving 10 bases between them. This CDR3 is 13 amino acids long. Germline V gene data show CDR1 as MNHNS and CDR2 as SASEGT. CDR3 amino acids: CATSPDSNQPQHF. The DNA for the CDR3 is TGTGCCACCAGCCCAGATAGCAATCAGCCCCAGCATTTT.

The chain carries TRBV13 and TRBJ2-3; a weak D match, TRBD1 (5 bases). Per the germline V gene, CDR1 is PRHDT and CDR2 is FYEKMQ (reference sequence). V was pared by 5 bases and J by 2 bases, with 17 bases between. This CDR3 region has 16 residues. The CDR3: CASSHGRRAFTDTQYF. Here the CDR3 DNA reads TGTGCCAGCAGCCACGGGCGCAGGGCGTTCACAGATACGCAGTATTTT.

The chain has TRBV7-8 and TRBJ2-7, with TRBD1 matching 8 bases. Germline values: CDR1 SGHVS, CDR2 FQNEAQ. This CDR3 comprises 14 residues. The V segment lost 2 bases and the J segment 2 bases; nucleotides outside the gene matches: 2. The CDR3 loop reads CASSLRTGTYEQYF. The CDR3 region has the DNA TGTGCCAGCAGCTTACGGACAGGGACCTACGAGCAGTACTTC.

The chain joins TRBV6-5 to TRBJ2-7; tentatively, D is TRBD1 (6 bases). Germline CDR1 is MNHEY and CDR2 is SVGAGI. This CDR3 region has 14 residues. The V end was cut by 6 bases, the J end by 0 bases, with 12 bases between. The CDR3 reads CASSLRGTSYEQYF. CDR3 in DNA: TGTGCCAGCAGCCTCAGGGGCACCTCCTACGAGCAGTACTTC.

This clone was detected only a few times. This sequence joins TRBV2 and TRBJ2-1; TRBD2 matches at 10 bases. The CDR3 extends over 15 amino acids. The germline gives CDR1 SNHLY, CDR2 FYNNEI. Trimming at V came to 5 bases and at J to 6 bases, leaving 7 bases not matched to a gene. The CDR3 reads CASSPTGTSANEQFF. CDR3 sequence (DNA): TGTGCCAGCAGTCCAACCGGGACTAGCGCCAATGAGCAGTTCTTC.

V usage is TRBV6-1 and J usage is TRBJ2-7; 9 bases are shared with TRBD1. CDR3 length: 13 residues. CDR1 MNHNS and CDR2 SASEGT come from the germline V gene. The trim removed 8 bases at V and 6 bases at J, leaving 8 bases unmatched. CDR3 in amino acids: CASYTGTGLEQYF. CDR3 DNA sequence: TGTGCCAGCTACACCGGGACAGGGCTCGAGCAGTACTTC.

V usage is TRBV7-6 and J usage is TRBJ1-1; D not resolved. Germline-derived CDR1 and CDR2 are SGHVS and FNYEAQ. V was cut by 0 bases and J by 4 bases, with 6 bases left in between. The CDR3 spans 13 residues. CDR3 sequence: CASSLAPGTEAFF. As DNA, the CDR3 is TGTGCCAGCAGCTTAGCGCCCGGCACTGAAGCTTTCTTT.

This clone appeared once. The rearrangement joins TRBV6-5 to TRBJ2-5; 9 bases are a match to TRBD2. Germline lookup yields CDR1 MNHEY and CDR2 SVGAGI. The CDR3 has 14 residues. V gave up 2 bases and J gave up 5 bases; unmatched junction bases: 3. CDR3 amino acids: CASSYGRGGETQYF. In nucleotides, the CDR3 is TGTGCCAGCAGTTACGGGCGGGGGGGCGAGACCCAGTACTTC.

The rearrangement joins TRBV19 to TRBJ1-3; 9 bases are a match to TRBD1. This CDR3 comprises 15 residues. The V gene end was trimmed by 6 bases and the J gene end by 4 bases; junction bases not matched to a gene: 7. CDR1 is LNHDA, CDR2 SQIVND, per germline (reference sequence). The DNA for the CDR3 is TGTGCCAGTAGGTTGACAGGGGGTTCGGGAAACACCATATATTTT. Translated, it gives CASRLTGGSGNTIYF.

V is TRBV7-6 and J is TRBJ2-1; 7 bases map to TRBD2. Germline trimming cut 4 bases from V and 4 bases from J; bases unmatched to any gene: 4. CDR3 length: 14 amino acids. CDR1 and CDR2 (germline): SGHVS, FNYEAQ. The CDR3 nucleotides are TGTGCCAGCAGCTCCAGCGGGATTTACAATGAGCAGTTCTTC. It encodes CASSSSGIYNEQFF. The full variable domain, in which reference TRBV7-6 and TRBJ2-1 provide the parts outside the CDR3, is GAGVSQSPRYKVTKRGQDVALRCDPISGHVSLYWYRQALGQGPEFLTYFNYEAQQDKSGLPNDRFSAERPEGSISTLTIQRTEQRDSAMYRCASSSSGIYNEQFFGPGTRLTVL.

The chain is built from TRBV10-3 and TRBJ2-7, with D maybe TRBD2 (7 bases). The CDR3 runs to 14 residues. Germline V gene lookup returns CDR1 ENHRY and CDR2 SYGVKD. The germline V and J ends were trimmed by 9 bases and 5 bases, with 20 bases remaining between them. In DNA form, the CDR3 reads TGTGCCATTGGGGGGGATAGGGACACCCACGAGCAGTACTTC. Translated, it gives CAIGGDRDTHEQYF.

The genes are TRBV2 and TRBJ2-3; tentatively, D is TRBD1 (5 bases). The CDR3 is made up of 13 amino acids. V lost 7 bases, J lost 1 base, and 9 bases lay in between. Germline lookup yields CDR1 SNHLY and CDR2 FYNNEI. CDR3 in DNA: TGTGCCAGCACCCCGACAGGCACAGATACGCAGTATTTT. Its translation: CASTPTGTDTQYF.

This clone was counted once. This chain links TRBV5-4 with TRBJ2-7, with 7 positions matching TRBD2. Germline V gene sequence: CDR1 SGHNT, CDR2 YYREEE (reference sequence). V trimming: 1 base; J trimming: 4 bases; junction bases outside the gene matches: 5. The CDR3 sequence is 14 residues long. The CDR3: CASSLKRGVYEQYF. The CDR3 DNA reads as TGTGCCAGCAGCTTGAAGCGGGGCGTTTACGAGCAGTACTTC.

The chain joins TRBV5-4 to TRBJ1-4; D is possibly TRBD1 (5 bases). The V gene lost 0 bases and the J gene lost 3 bases, with 6 bases spanning the gap. The CDR3 contains 14 residues. CDR1 is SGHNT and CDR2 is YYREEE in the germline V gene (reference sequence). The DNA of the CDR3 is TGTGCCAGCAGCTTGGGGGGCGCTAATGAAAAACTGTTTTTT. As protein: CASSLGGANEKLFF.

The rearrangement uses TRBV7-2 and TRBJ1-5; D unresolved. Germline CDR1 SGHTA, CDR2 FQGNSA. V was cut by 2 bases and J by 5 bases, with 10 bases left in between. The CDR3 covers 14 residues. The CDR3, as DNA: TGTGCCAGCAGCTTATCGGGGAGGTATCAGCCCCAGCATTTT. The encoded protein is CASSLSGRYQPQHF.

This clone has just a few counts. The chain couples TRBV5-1 to TRBJ2-2; TRBD2 matches 8 bases. The V gene end was trimmed by 4 bases and the J gene end by 8 bases; junction bases not matched to a gene: 13. The CDR3 totals 16 residues. Germline loops: CDR1 SGHRS, CDR2 YFSETQ. Here the CDR3 reads CASSPILSGNRGELFF. In nucleotides, the CDR3 is TGCGCCAGCAGCCCGATCCTTAGCGGGAATAGGGGGGAGCTGTTTTTT.

V gene TRBV19 combines with J gene TRBJ1-3; no definite D call. The CDR3 loop spans 16 amino acids. CDR1 LNHDA and CDR2 SQIVND come from the germline V gene (reference sequence). V was shortened by 5 bases and J by 0 bases, with 14 bases between the two germline ends. The CDR3 nucleotides are TGTGCCAGTAGTGTCTTGGCCTGGAGCTCTGGAAACACCATATATTTT. This gives the protein CASSVLAWSSGNTIYF.

V is TRBV11-1 and J is TRBJ2-5; 9 bases map to TRBD1. J lost 0 bases, V lost 4 bases, and 9 bases had no gene match. The CDR3 length is 17 residues. CDR1 is SGHAT, CDR2 FQDESV, per germline (reference sequence). In DNA form, the CDR3 reads TGTGCCAGCAGCTCCTACAGGGGGCCTATATACCAAGAGACCCAGTACTTC. Its protein product is CASSSYRGPIYQETQYF.

CDR3 residues: CASRDFSYNEQFF. In DNA, the CDR3 is TGTGCCAGCAGGGACTTTTCCTACAATGAGCAGTTCTTC. The chain is built from TRBV6-6 and TRBJ2-1, with D possibly TRBD2 on 5 matching bases. The CDR3 totals 13 residues. V lost 6 bases and J lost 1, with 7 bases in between. The germline CDR1 and CDR2 sequences are MNHNY and SVGAGI (reference sequence).